This record concerns one TCR beta chain sequence. In the authors' methods: Amplification with reference gene primers provided the estimates of nucleated cell counts. Sequencing was performed with immunoSEQ multiplex PCR; in TCRdb, only in-frame clones are kept and a portion is missing. That table supplies the V and J calls and clone size; D and trimming were determined from the DNA. The sample shows roughly 55,000 clones, more than 70% of them seen only once. This sample was included in a study of blood T cell repertoires in COVID-19. The overall study: COVID-19 samples from acute and convalescent phases originated in the United States, Italy and Spain. PBMCs, B-cell-depleted T cells, or T cells provided the cDNA or gDNA that made up the material.

Trimming took 6 bases from V and 5 from J; bases not matched to a gene: 7. This CDR3 spans 15 amino acids. CDR1 is SGHAT, CDR2 FQDESV, per germline (reference sequence). The sequenced sample consisted of peripheral blood. The source is a man aged 60 to 69 with active or convalescent COVID-19. The chain couples TRBV11-1 to TRBJ2-1, with 10 bases identical to TRBD2. In DNA form, the CDR3 reads TGTGCCAGCAGATATGTAGCGGGGGGACACAATGAGCAGTTCTTC. Residues: CASRYVAGGHNEQFF.